This TCR beta chain was captured by sequencing in a study of blood T cell repertoires in COVID-19. Turning to the study itself: Donors in the United States, Italy and Spain gave samples during acute or convalescent COVID-19. Nucleic acid was either cDNA or gDNA, and it came from T cells, B-cell-depleted T cells, or PBMCs.

Profiled with immunoSEQ multiplex PCR; TCRdb holds only in-frame clones, not every one. The sample gives tens of thousands of clones, more than 85% of which show up once; 2.5% to 3.5% is in the top ten. In germline, CDR1 is DFQATT, CDR2 SNEGSKA (reference sequence). The CDR3 totals 9 residues. With regard to this clone: At one end the junction does not follow the germline gene, possibly because of a read error.

The source of this sequence is a woman aged 70-85 years with active COVID-19. What was sequenced was peripheral blood. The chain combines TRBV20-1 with TRBJ1-2, with D uncertain. This CDR3 reads CVGSYGYTF. CDR3 sequence (DNA): TGTGTAGGGAGCTATGGCTACACCTTC.